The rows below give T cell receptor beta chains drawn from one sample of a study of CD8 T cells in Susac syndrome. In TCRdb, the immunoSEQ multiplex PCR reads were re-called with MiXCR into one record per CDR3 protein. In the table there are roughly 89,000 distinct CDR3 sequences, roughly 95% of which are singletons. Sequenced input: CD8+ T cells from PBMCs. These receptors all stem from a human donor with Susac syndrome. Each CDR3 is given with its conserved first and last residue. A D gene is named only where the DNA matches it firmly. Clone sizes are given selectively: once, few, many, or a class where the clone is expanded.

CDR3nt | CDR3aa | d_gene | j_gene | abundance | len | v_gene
TGCAGTGGTCAGTTAACTGGGGCCAACGTCCTGACTTTC | CSGQLTGANVLTF | - | TRBJ2-6 | once | 13 | TRBV29-1
TGCAGCGCCGAGGGGGTTCAGGGGGCGAACACCGGGGAGCTGTTTTTT | CSAEGVQGANTGELFF | TRBD1 | TRBJ2-2 | - | 16 | TRBV29-1
TGTGCCAGCAGTTTTGGGACAGGGGAAGGCTACACCTTC | CASSFGTGEGYTF | TRBD1 | TRBJ1-2 | - | 13 | TRBV27
TGTGCCAGCAGCGGTTCTCACGGTGAGCAGTTCTTC | CASSGSHGEQFF | - | TRBJ2-1 | - | 12 | TRBV6-5
TGTGCCTCCAGAGGCAGGGCCGGAAACACCATATATTTT | CASRGRAGNTIYF | - | TRBJ1-3 | - | 13 | TRBV11-2
TGTGCCAGCAGCCAAGATCTTGCGGAATCCTACAATGAGCAGTTCTTC | CASSQDLAESYNEQFF | - | TRBJ2-1 | - | 16 | TRBV3-1
TGCAGCCTAATACAGGGACACTACGAGCAGTACTTC | CSLIQGHYEQYF | - | TRBJ2-7 | - | 12 | TRBV29-1
TGCAGTGCTCTGAGGTTATATGGCTACACCTTC | CSALRLYGYTF | - | TRBJ1-2 | - | 11 | TRBV20-1
TGCGCCAGCAGCTACTATCCGAACACCGGGGAGCTGTTTTTT | CASSYYPNTGELFF | - | TRBJ2-2 | - | 14 | TRBV5-1
TGTGCCACCGCCGTACGGCCCTACAATGAGCAGTTCTTC | CATAVRPYNEQFF | - | TRBJ2-1 | - | 13 | TRBV27
TGTGCCAGCTCACCAGAAGACCTGGTAACCAACACCGGGGAGCTGTTTTTT | CASSPEDLVTNTGELFF | - | TRBJ2-2 | - | 17 | TRBV18
TGTGCCAGCAGTCGGACTAGCGGAAACATTCAGTACTTC | CASSRTSGNIQYF | TRBD2 | TRBJ2-4 | once | 13 | TRBV2
TGTGCCAGCAGCCCTCCCCTGACAACTACCTACGAGCAGTACTTC | CASSPPLTTTYEQYF | - | TRBJ2-7 | - | 15 | TRBV6-2/TRBV6-3
TGCAGCGTTGCACCGGGACAGGGCTACGAGCAGTACTTC | CSVAPGQGYEQYF | TRBD1 | TRBJ2-7 | - | 13 | TRBV29-1
TGTGCCAGCAGCACCCCTGGGCCAGCTGGCAATGAGCAGTTCTTC | CASSTPGPAGNEQFF | - | TRBJ2-1 | - | 15 | TRBV7-3
TGCGCCAGCAGCCCCGGGATCCGGCGAGGAGAGACCCAGTACTTC | CASSPGIRRGETQYF | - | TRBJ2-5 | - | 15 | TRBV5-1
TGCGCCAGCAGCCAAGATGGGACAGGAGCATACAATGAGCAGTTCTTC | CASSQDGTGAYNEQFF | TRBD1 | TRBJ2-1 | - | 16 | TRBV4-3
TGTGCCAGCAGCGATGGACAGGGAGGATCACCCCTCCACTTT | CASSDGQGGSPLHF | - | TRBJ1-6 | - | 14 | TRBV21-1
TGTGCCAGCAGCCCCGTTCTAGCCAAAAACATTCAGTACTTC | CASSPVLAKNIQYF | - | TRBJ2-4 | - | 14 | TRBV7-9
TGTGCCAGCAGCTTAAGGCCGGGAGAAGTCCCAGAGACCCAGTACTTC | CASSLRPGEVPETQYF | - | TRBJ2-5 | - | 16 | TRBV7-6
TGCAGTGCTTCTAGCGGGGGGGCCGCCGGGGAGCTGTTTTTT | CSASSGGAAGELFF | TRBD2 | TRBJ2-2 | - | 14 | TRBV20-1
TGTGCCAGCAGTTTGGGTCGTCCTCCCAATCAGCCCCAGCATTTT | CASSLGRPPNQPQHF | - | TRBJ1-5 | - | 15 | TRBV6-5
TGTGCCACCCGAGAGGCGGGGAACACTGAAGCTTTCTTT | CATREAGNTEAFF | - | TRBJ1-1 | - | 13 | TRBV24-1
TGTGCCACCTCCGGGCCAGGGGTCTACGAGCAGTACTTC | CATSGPGVYEQYF | - | TRBJ2-7 | - | 13 | TRBV24-1
TGTGCCACCAGCAGAGATATCGATCCCTACGAGCAGTACTTC | CATSRDIDPYEQYF | - | TRBJ2-7 | - | 14 | TRBV15
TGTGCCAGCAGTTTATTGTTGATGACAGATACGCAGTATTTT | CASSLLLMTDTQYF | - | TRBJ2-3 | - | 14 | TRBV28
TGCAGTGCCACAAACCGGGACAGGGGGTATCAGGAGCAGTTCTTC | CSATNRDRGYQEQFF | TRBD1 | TRBJ2-1 | - | 15 | TRBV20-1
TGTGCCAGCTCACCCCATCCCGTTTGGGGAAACATTCAGTACTTC | CASSPHPVWGNIQYF | - | TRBJ2-4 | - | 15 | TRBV18